Below, one TCR beta chain is given with its context. The data are from a study of T cell responses to AZD1222 COVID-19 vaccine. Profiled with immunoSEQ multiplex PCR; TCRdb holds only in-frame clones, not every one. The sample carries roughly 150,000 clones, approximately 89% recorded once. The CDR3 totals 16 residues. Unmatched junction bases numbered 5, after V lost 2 bases and J lost 2 bases. Per the germline V gene, CDR1 is ENHRY and CDR2 is SYGVKD. Sequencing was performed on peripheral blood, taken 28 days after the second AZD1222 dose. This TCR derives from an adult who received the AZD1222 COVID-19 vaccine. The chain is built from TRBV10-3 and TRBJ1-3, with 8 bases that match TRBD1. The CDR3 region is CAISETGGLAGNTIYF. For the CDR3, the DNA is TGTGCCATCAGTGAGACAGGGGGTCTGGCTGGAAACACCATATATTTT.